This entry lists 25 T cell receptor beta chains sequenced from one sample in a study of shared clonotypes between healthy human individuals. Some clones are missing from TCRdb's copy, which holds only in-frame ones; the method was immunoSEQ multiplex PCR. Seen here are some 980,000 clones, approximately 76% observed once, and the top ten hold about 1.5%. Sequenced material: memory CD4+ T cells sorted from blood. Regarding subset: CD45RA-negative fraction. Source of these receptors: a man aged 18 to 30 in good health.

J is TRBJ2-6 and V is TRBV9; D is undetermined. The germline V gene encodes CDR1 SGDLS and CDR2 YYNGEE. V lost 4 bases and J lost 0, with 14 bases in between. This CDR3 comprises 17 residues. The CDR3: CASSKTGLSSGANVLTF. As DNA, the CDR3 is TGTGCCAGCAGCAAGACGGGCCTAAGCTCTGGGGCCAACGTCCTGACTTTC.

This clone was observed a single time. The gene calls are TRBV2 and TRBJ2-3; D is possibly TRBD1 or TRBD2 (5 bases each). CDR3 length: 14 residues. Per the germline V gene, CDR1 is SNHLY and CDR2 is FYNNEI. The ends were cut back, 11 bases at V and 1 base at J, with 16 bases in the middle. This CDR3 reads CASAMQGGTDTQYF. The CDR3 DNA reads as TGTGCCTCAGCAATGCAGGGAGGCACAGATACGCAGTATTTT.

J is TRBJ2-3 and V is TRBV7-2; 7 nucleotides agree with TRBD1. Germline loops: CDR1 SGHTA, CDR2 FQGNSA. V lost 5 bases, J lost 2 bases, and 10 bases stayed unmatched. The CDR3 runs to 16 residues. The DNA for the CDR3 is TGTGCCAGCAGCACCAGGGACAGTCCTTACACAGATACGCAGTATTTT. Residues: CASSTRDSPYTDTQYF.

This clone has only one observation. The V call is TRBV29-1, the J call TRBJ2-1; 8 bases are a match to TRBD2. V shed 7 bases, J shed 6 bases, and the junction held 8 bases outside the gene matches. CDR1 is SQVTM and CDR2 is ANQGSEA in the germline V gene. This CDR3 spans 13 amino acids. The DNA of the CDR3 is TGCAGCGCAGCTTTGCTAGCGGGCAATGAGCAGTTCTTC. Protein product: CSAALLAGNEQFF.

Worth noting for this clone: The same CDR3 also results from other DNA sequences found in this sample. CDR3 DNA sequence: TGTGCCAGCAGCTTGGTAGACTCCTACGAGCAGTACTTC. Protein: CASSLVDSYEQYF. The chain recombines TRBV5-4 with TRBJ2-7; D uncertain. V shed 0 bases and J shed 0 bases, with 4 bases lying between them. Per the germline V gene, CDR1 is SGHNT and CDR2 is YYREEE (reference sequence). The CDR3 runs 13 residues.

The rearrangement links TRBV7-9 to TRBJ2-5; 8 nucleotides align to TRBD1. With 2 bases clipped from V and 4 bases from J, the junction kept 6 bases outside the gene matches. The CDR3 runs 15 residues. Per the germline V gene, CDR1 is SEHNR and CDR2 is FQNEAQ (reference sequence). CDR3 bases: TGTGCCAGCAGCTTAACTTGGACAGGGCCAGAGACCCAGTACTTC. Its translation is CASSLTWTGPETQYF.

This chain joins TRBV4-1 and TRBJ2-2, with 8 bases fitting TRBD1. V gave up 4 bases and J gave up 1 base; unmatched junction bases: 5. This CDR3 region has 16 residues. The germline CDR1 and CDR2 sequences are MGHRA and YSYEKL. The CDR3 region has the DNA TGCGCCAGCAGCCTCGCCGGGACAGGGAACACCGGGGAGCTGTTTTTT. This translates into CASSLAGTGNTGELFF.

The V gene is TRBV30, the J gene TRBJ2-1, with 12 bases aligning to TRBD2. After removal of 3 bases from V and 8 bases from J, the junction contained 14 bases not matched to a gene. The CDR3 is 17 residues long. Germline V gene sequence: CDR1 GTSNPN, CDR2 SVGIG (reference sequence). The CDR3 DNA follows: TGTGCCTGGAGAGGACAGAGCACTAGCGGGAGGAGTCATGAGCAGTTCTTC. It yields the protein CAWRGQSTSGRSHEQFF.

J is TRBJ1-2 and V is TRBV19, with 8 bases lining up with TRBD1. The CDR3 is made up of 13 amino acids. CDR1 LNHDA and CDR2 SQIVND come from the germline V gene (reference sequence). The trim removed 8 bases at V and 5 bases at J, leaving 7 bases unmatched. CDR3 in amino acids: CASQWTGRYGYTF. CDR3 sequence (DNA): TGTGCCAGTCAATGGACAGGGAGGTATGGCTACACCTTC.

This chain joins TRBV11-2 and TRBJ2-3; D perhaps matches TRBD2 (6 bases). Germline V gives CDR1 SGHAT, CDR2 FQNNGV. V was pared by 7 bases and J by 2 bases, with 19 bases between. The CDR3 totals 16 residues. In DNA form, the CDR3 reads TGTGCCAGCACCCAGGCCGCATCGGGACTCACAGATACGCAGTATTTT. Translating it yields CASTQAASGLTDTQYF. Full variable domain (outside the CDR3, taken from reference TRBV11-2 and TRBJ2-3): EAGVAQSPRYKIIEKRQSVAFWCNPISGHATLYWYQQILGQGPKLLIQFQNNGVVDDSQLPKDRFSAERLKGVDSTLKIQPAKLEDSAVYLCASTQAASGLTDTQYFGPGTRLTVL.

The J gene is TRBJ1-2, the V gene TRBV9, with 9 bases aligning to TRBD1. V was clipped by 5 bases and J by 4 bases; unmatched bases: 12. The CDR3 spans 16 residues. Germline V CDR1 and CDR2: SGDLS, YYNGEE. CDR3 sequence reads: CASSSQGQGSLYGYTF. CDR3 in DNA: TGTGCCAGCAGTTCTCAGGGACAGGGATCACTCTATGGCTACACCTTC.

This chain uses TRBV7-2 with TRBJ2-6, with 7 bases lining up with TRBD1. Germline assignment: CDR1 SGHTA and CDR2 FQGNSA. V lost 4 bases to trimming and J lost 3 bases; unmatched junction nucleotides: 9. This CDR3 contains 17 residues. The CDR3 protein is CASSSQGRGLGANVLTF. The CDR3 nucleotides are TGTGCCAGCAGCTCCCAGGGTAGGGGGCTTGGGGCCAACGTCCTGACTTTC.

The CDR3 bases are TGTGCCAGCAGCCGAGGGGTGCCGACTAATGAAAAACTGTTTTTT. Amino acids: CASSRGVPTNEKLFF. The chain is built from TRBV28 and TRBJ1-4; possibly TRBD1 for D (5 bases). Germline lookup yields CDR1 MDHEN and CDR2 SYDVKM. V was clipped by 6 bases and J by 2 bases, with 13 bases between them. CDR3 size: 15 residues.

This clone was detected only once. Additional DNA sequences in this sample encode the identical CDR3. The CDR3 sequence is CASSRDSYEQYF. DNA of the CDR3: TGTGCCAGCAGTCGGGACTCCTACGAGCAGTACTTC. The rearrangement links TRBV6-5 to TRBJ2-7; a possible D gene is TRBD2 (5 bases). In germline, CDR1 is MNHEY, CDR2 SVGAGI. V lost 5 bases, J lost 0 bases, and 5 bases lay in between. This CDR3 is built from 12 residues.

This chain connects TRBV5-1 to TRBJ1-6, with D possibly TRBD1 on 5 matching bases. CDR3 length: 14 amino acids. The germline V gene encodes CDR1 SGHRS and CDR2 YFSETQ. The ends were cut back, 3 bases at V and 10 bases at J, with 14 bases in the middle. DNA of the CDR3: TGCGCCAGCAGCTACGAAACAGGCTACTCACCCCTCCACTTT. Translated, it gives CASSYETGYSPLHF.

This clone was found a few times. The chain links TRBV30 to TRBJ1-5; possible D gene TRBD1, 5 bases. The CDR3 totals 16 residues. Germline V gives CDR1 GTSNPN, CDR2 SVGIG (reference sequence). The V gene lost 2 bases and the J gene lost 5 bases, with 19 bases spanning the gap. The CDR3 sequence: CAWSHVGTDAHQPQHF. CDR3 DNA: TGTGCCTGGAGTCACGTCGGGACGGATGCCCATCAGCCCCAGCATTTT.

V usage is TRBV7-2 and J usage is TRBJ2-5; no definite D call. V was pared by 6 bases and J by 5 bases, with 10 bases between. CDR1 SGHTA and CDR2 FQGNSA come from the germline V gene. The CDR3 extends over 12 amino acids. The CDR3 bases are TGTGCCAGCAGTCCTCTACGGGAGACCCAGTACTTC. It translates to CASSPLRETQYF.

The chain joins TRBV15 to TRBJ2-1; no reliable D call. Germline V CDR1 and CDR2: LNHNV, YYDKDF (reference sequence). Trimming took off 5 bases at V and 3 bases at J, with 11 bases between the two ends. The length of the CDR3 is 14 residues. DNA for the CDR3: TGTGCCACCAGCCTCTCCCGTCGCTACAATGAGCAGTTCTTC. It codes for CATSLSRRYNEQFF.

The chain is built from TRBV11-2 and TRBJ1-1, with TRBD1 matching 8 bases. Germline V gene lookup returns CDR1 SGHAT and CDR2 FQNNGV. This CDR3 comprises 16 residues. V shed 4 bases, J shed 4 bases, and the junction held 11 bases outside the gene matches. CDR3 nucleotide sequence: TGTGCCAGCAGCTCCATCAATATCAGGGGGCTCACTGAAGCTTTCTTT. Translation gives CASSSINIRGLTEAFF.

This chain's CDR3 is CAISEGPEAFF. The CDR3 DNA reads as TGTGCCATCAGTGAAGGACCGGAAGCTTTCTTT. V gene TRBV10-3 combines with J gene TRBJ1-1; no clear D. The CDR3 totals 11 residues. V lost 3 bases and J 8 bases, leaving 7 bases between the germline ends. Germline V gene lookup returns CDR1 ENHRY and CDR2 SYGVKD.

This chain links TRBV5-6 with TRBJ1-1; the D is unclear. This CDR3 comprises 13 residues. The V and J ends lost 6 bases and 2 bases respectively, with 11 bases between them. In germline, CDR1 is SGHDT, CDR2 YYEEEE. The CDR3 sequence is CASKKWINTEAFF. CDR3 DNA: TGTGCCAGCAAAAAGTGGATCAACACTGAAGCTTTCTTT.

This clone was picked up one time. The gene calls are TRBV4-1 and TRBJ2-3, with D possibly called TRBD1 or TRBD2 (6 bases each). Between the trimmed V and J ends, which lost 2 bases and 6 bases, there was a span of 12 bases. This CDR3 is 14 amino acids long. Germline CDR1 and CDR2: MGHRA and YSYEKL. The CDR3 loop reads CASSQWGAMDTQYF. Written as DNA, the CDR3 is TGCGCCAGCAGCCAATGGGGGGCTATGGATACGCAGTATTTT.

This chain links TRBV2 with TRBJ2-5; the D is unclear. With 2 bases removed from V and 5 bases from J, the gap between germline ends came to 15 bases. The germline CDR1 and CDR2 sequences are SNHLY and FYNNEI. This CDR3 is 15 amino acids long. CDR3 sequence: CASSESRVFGETQYF. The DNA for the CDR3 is TGTGCCAGCAGTGAATCTAGAGTATTTGGCGAGACCCAGTACTTC.

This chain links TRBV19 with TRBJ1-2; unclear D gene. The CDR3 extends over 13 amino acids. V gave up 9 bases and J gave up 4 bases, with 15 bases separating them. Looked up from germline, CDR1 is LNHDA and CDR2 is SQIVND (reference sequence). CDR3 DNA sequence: TGTGCCAGCGGACGCTATCTGCTCTATGGCTACACCTTC. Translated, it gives CASGRYLLYGYTF.

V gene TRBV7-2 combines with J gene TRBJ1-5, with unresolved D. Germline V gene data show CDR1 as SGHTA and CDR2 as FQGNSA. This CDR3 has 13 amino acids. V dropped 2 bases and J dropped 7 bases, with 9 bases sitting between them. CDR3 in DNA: TGTGCCAGCAGCTTATCCCAGCACCAGCCCCAGCATTTT. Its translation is CASSLSQHQPQHF.